These 20 T cell receptor beta chains were sequenced from one sample in a study of T cells in Graves' hyperthyroidism and ophthalmopathy. Amplification targeted TCR beta CDR3 regions from RNA transcripts. The HTBI primer set was used in a first-round RT-PCR of the TCR CDR3. TCRdb analysed the multiplex PCR reads with MiXCR anew, one entry per CDR3 protein. Counted here are about 420,000 distinct CDR3 sequences, about 15% occurring once; the ten biggest clones make up approximately 7.5%. Sequenced: blood. All receptors derive from a woman in her late teens or twenties with Graves' hyperthyroidism.

V and J are TRBV7-2 and TRBJ2-2; 7 bases agree with TRBD2. The germline CDR1 and CDR2 sequences are SGHTA and FQGNSA. V shed 3 bases and J 4 bases; nucleotides not matched to a gene: 8. This CDR3 comprises 16 residues. The CDR3 reads CASSFGASGTTGELFF. The DNA of the CDR3 is TGTGCCAGCAGCTTTGGGGCTAGCGGAACCACCGGGGAGCTGTTTTTT.

This clonotype was seen more than once but under ten times. At one of its ends the junction is not consistent with the germline gene, which may arise from a read error. The chain recombines TRBV19 with TRBJ1-5, with TRBD1 matching 8 bases. Germline-derived CDR1 and CDR2 are LNHDA and SQIVND (reference sequence). The CDR3 spans 15 residues. CDR3 DNA sequence: TGTGCCAGTAGTATAGTGGCAGGGGGCAACCAGCCCCAGCATTTT. Its translation: CASSIVAGGNQPQHF.

The V call is TRBV19, the J call TRBJ2-3; weak D call: TRBD2 (6 bases). The V gene's germline CDR1 is LNHDA and CDR2 SQIVND (reference sequence). V was trimmed by 5 bases and J by 3 bases, leaving 18 bases between them. CDR3 size: 16 residues. The CDR3 reads CASSPLRGVGTDTQYF. The CDR3 DNA sequence: TGTGCCAGTAGTCCCTTGCGGGGAGTGGGGACAGATACGCAGTATTTT.

Concerning this clonotype itself: Compared with germline, one end of the junction differs, possibly owing to a read error. This chain links TRBV5-1 with TRBJ2-2; unclear D gene. This CDR3 spans 18 amino acids. Germline values: CDR1 SGHRS, CDR2 YFSETQ. The CDR3 DNA reads TGCGCCAGCAGCTTAGGCCCGGACCCCCTGGCGAACACCGAGGAGCTGTTTTTT. Protein product: CASSLGPDPLANTEELFF.

There are many counts of this clonotype. The chain carries TRBV12-3 or TRBV12-4 and TRBJ2-7; weak D call: TRBD2 (6 bases). The CDR3 has 15 amino acids. V lost 4 bases, J lost 1 base, and 14 bases lay in between. CDR3 sequence (DNA): TGTGCCAGCAGTTCCACTCCGGCGGGATCCTACGAGCAGTACTTC. As protein: CASSSTPAGSYEQYF.

This clonotype was observed a handful of times. CDR3: CASSESAGAYEQYF. In DNA form, the CDR3 reads TGCGCCAGCAGTGAGTCAGCGGGGGCCTACGAGCAGTACTTC. The genes are TRBV10-1 and TRBJ2-7, with 8 bases matching TRBD2. There are 14 residues in the CDR3. Germline CDR1 is WNHNN and CDR2 is SYGVQD (reference sequence). V lost 0 bases to trimming and J lost 2 bases; unmatched junction nucleotides: 0.

This clonotype appeared a few times. V and J are TRBV12-5 and TRBJ1-4, with unresolved D. Trimming removed 4 bases at V and 8 bases at J, with 8 bases between. CDR1 and CDR2 from the germline V gene are LGHNT and FRNRAP. The CDR3 totals 12 residues. CDR3 nucleotide sequence: TGTGCTAGTGGTTCTTCGACCGAAAAACTGTTTTTT. Its translation: CASGSSTEKLFF.

This clonotype was counted ten times or more. The CDR3 DNA follows: TGTGCCAGCTCACCTAGGAGCGGGGGCAGCACCGGGGAGCTGTTTTTT. Translation gives CASSPRSGGSTGELFF. The chain joins TRBV18 to TRBJ2-2, with 8 bases matching TRBD2. V lost 3 bases and J lost 4; bases outside the gene matches: 7. The CDR3 runs 16 residues. Germline V gene sequence: CDR1 KGHSH, CDR2 LQKENI.

This clonotype was recorded many times. The chain employs TRBV7-3 and TRBJ2-7; no definite D call. This CDR3 region has 14 residues. Germline V gene lookup returns CDR1 SGHTA and CDR2 FQGTGA. The ends were cut back, 2 bases at V and 3 bases at J, with 11 bases in the middle. The CDR3 here is CASSLAHGFYEQYF. Here the CDR3 DNA reads TGTGCCAGCAGCTTAGCTCACGGATTCTACGAGCAGTACTTC.

The sample holds a few counts of this clonotype. The CDR3 nucleotides read TGTGCCAGCAGGTTTAGCGGGGGAGGCAGTGAGCAGTTCTTC. It codes for CASRFSGGGSEQFF. This chain connects TRBV27 to TRBJ2-1; 9 nucleotides match TRBD2. The CDR3 extends over 14 amino acids. CDR1 MNHEY and CDR2 SMNVEV come from the germline V gene (reference sequence). Trimming removed 6 bases from V and 9 bases from J; junction bases left unmatched: 9.

The chain links TRBV7-3 to TRBJ2-6; D not certain. Trimming shortened V by 1 base and J by 0 bases, and 4 bases separated the two germline ends. The germline gives CDR1 SGHTA, CDR2 FQGTGA. CDR3 length equals 15 residues. The CDR3 DNA sequence: TGTGCCAGCAGCTTAATGAGCTCTGGGGCCAACGTCCTGACTTTC. This codes for CASSLMSSGANVLTF. Variable domain in full (rest from reference TRBV7-3 and TRBJ2-6): GAGVSQTPSNKVTEKGKYVELRCDPISGHTALYWYRQSLGQGPEFLIYFQGTGAADDSGLPNDRFFAVRPEGSVSTLKIQRTERGDSAVYLCASSLMSSGANVLTFGAGSRLTVL.

At least ten counts were recorded for this clonotype. The rearrangement joins TRBV28 to TRBJ2-5, with unresolved D. CDR1 and CDR2 (germline): MDHEN, SYDVKM. The ends were cut back, 7 bases at V and 2 bases at J, with 11 bases in the middle. This CDR3 comprises 13 residues. The CDR3 sequence is CASTLPHQETQYF. CDR3 nucleotides: TGTGCCAGCACCTTGCCGCATCAAGAGACCCAGTACTTC.

This clonotype was detected ten times or more. The chain is built from TRBV12-3 or TRBV12-4 and TRBJ1-2; a weak D match, TRBD1 (6 bases). This CDR3 contains 13 residues. V was pared by 5 bases and J by 7 bases, with 14 bases between. CDR3 DNA: TGTGCCAGCAGTCCGGGGGGGGGGGCTGGCTACACCTTC. Amino acid sequence: CASSPGGGAGYTF.

This clonotype was observed a handful of times. The chain joins TRBV9 to TRBJ2-1; 11 nucleotides line up with TRBD2. With 0 bases clipped from V and 8 bases from J, the junction kept 7 bases outside the gene matches. The CDR3 has 16 amino acids. Germline V gives CDR1 SGDLS, CDR2 YYNGEE. The CDR3 DNA is TGTGCCAGCAGCGTAGGCGGTAGCGGGGGGGTCTATGAGCAGTTCTTC. This translates into CASSVGGSGGVYEQFF.

The chain joins TRBV14 to TRBJ2-5; perhaps TRBD1 as D (6 bases). V was shortened by 2 bases and J by 5 bases, with 15 bases between the two germline ends. The germline CDR1 and CDR2 sequences are SGHDN and FVKESK. The CDR3 contains 15 residues. The CDR3 nucleotides are TGTGCCAGCAGCCAACTCACCATAGGGGGTGAGACCCAGTACTTC. It is translated as CASSQLTIGGETQYF.

This clonotype was recorded many times. V is TRBV5-1 and J is TRBJ2-7; D is unresolved. V was shortened by 0 bases and J by 6 bases, with 10 bases between the two germline ends. The CDR3 sequence is 13 residues long. Germline V gene sequence: CDR1 SGHRS, CDR2 YFSETQ. The CDR3 DNA reads as TGCGCCAGCAGCTTGGGGAACGTTGGCGAGCAGTACTTC. It encodes CASSLGNVGEQYF.

Only a few counts were recorded for this clonotype. This chain links TRBV6-4 with TRBJ2-1; TRBD1 matches at 9 bases. Germline V gives CDR1 MRHNA, CDR2 SNTAGT. V shed 6 bases and J 6 bases; nucleotides not matched to a gene: 6. The CDR3 consists of 14 residues. As DNA, the CDR3 is TGTGCCAGCAGCCCCGGGACAGGGCCCAATGAGCAGTTCTTC. This codes for CASSPGTGPNEQFF.

At least ten counts were recorded for this clonotype. The V call is TRBV27, the J call TRBJ2-3, with D uncertain. The CDR3 covers 15 residues. V lost 8 bases, J lost 1 base, and 16 bases lay in between. Germline lookup yields CDR1 MNHEY and CDR2 SMNVEV (reference sequence). The CDR3 spells CASLSLGPGTDTQYF. For the CDR3, the DNA is TGTGCCAGCCTCTCCTTAGGGCCCGGCACAGATACGCAGTATTTT.

The J gene is TRBJ2-3, the V gene TRBV24-1; 8 nucleotides agree with TRBD2. CDR1 is KGHDR and CDR2 is SFDVKD in the germline V gene. Trimming took 2 bases from V and 6 from J; bases not matched to a gene: 9. This CDR3 comprises 16 residues. CDR3 sequence: CATSDWTSPVPDTQYF. The CDR3 DNA reads as TGTGCCACCAGTGATTGGACTAGCCCGGTCCCGGATACGCAGTATTTT.

As concerns this clonotype: This may stem from a read error, because a much larger clone lies one nucleotide away. The DNA for the CDR3 is TGTGCCAGTTCGGGGGTCAGGGCGGGCTACACCTTC. Translating it yields CASSGVRAGYTF. The gene calls are TRBV6-1 and TRBJ1-2; D perhaps matches TRBD1 (5 bases). Trimming left V 9 bases short and J 8 bases short, with 16 bases between. The CDR3 is 12 amino acids. CDR1 is MNHNS, CDR2 SASEGT, per germline.